The 18 T cell receptor beta chains presented below share a single source sample, sequenced in a study of cytomegalovirus exposure and HLA in healthy donors. The PCR was carried out with 60 Vbeta primers and 13 Jbeta primers. Profiling relied on immunoSEQ multiplex PCR, and the TCRdb table lists in-frame clones only, not all of them. The table lists about 150,000 clones, approximately 69% of them singletons. Sample: PBMCs. These receptors originate from a man under 40 in good health and CMV-seronegative.

J is TRBJ2-7 and V is TRBV28; 11 nucleotides line up with TRBD2. Germline CDR1 is MDHEN and CDR2 is SYDVKM. The CDR3 runs to 15 residues. J lost 4 bases, V lost 7 bases, and 9 bases had no gene match. CDR3 coding DNA: TGTGCCAGCACTTCAGCTAGCGGGGGGCTATACGAGCAGTACTTC. Its translation: CASTSASGGLYEQYF. Filled out from reference TRBV28 and TRBJ2-7, the complete variable domain reads DVKVTQSSRYLVKRTGEKVFLECVQDMDHENMFWYRQDPGLGLRLIYFSYDVKMKEKGDIPEGYSVSREKKERFSLILESASTNQTSMYLCASTSASGGLYEQYFGPGTRLTVT.

The chain links TRBV6-6 to TRBJ2-5, with D perhaps matching TRBD1 (5 bases). Germline CDR1 reads MNHNY; CDR2 reads SVGAGI (reference sequence). The length of the CDR3 is 14 residues. V lost 4 bases and J 5 bases, leaving 14 bases between the germline ends. The CDR3 region is CASSSTTARETQYF. DNA for the CDR3: TGTGCCAGCAGTTCGACGACAGCCAGGGAGACCCAGTACTTC.

The chain recombines TRBV30 with TRBJ1-5, with D uncertain. V lost 0 bases, J lost 5 bases, and 5 bases lay in between. Germline values: CDR1 GTSNPN, CDR2 SVGIG (reference sequence). The CDR3 is made up of 12 amino acids. The DNA of the CDR3 is TGTGCCTGGAGTGTTGGAGATCAGCCCCAGCATTTT. Translating it yields CAWSVGDQPQHF.

This chain uses TRBV4-2 with TRBJ1-2; D uncertain. Germline V gene sequence: CDR1 LGHNA, CDR2 YNFKEQ. CDR3 length: 13 amino acids. Trimming pared 8 bases from V and 3 bases from J, leaving 13 bases between. CDR3 bases: TGTGCCAGCCGGGGAGTTCTCGACTATGGCTACACCTTC. Translated: CASRGVLDYGYTF.

J is TRBJ1-1 and V is TRBV10-3, with D possibly TRBD1 on 6 matching bases. Deletions cut 7 bases from V and 2 bases from J, with 11 bases between. CDR1 and CDR2 (germline): ENHRY, SYGVKD. The CDR3 is 13 amino acids. The CDR3 sequence is CAITTGSNTEAFF. CDR3 bases: TGTGCCATCACTACAGGGAGTAACACTGAAGCTTTCTTT.

The count of this clone is one. The V call is TRBV7-6, the J call TRBJ1-1; 8 nucleotides agree with TRBD1. This CDR3 is built from 18 residues. Looked up from germline, CDR1 is SGHVS and CDR2 is FNYEAQ. With V trimmed by 5 bases and J by 4 bases, 18 bases remained unmatched. The CDR3 nucleotides are TGTGCCAGCAGCCGCGTCCCGGTATCAGGGGGCGGGGGCACTGAAGCTTTCTTT. Its protein product is CASSRVPVSGGGGTEAFF.

CDR3 bases: TGTGCCAGCAGCTCCGCCGGGACAGGGAATTCACCCCTCCACTTT. It specifies CASSSAGTGNSPLHF. The genes are TRBV7-9 and TRBJ1-6; TRBD1 matches 9 bases. Losses at the gene ends were 4 bases for V and 7 bases for J; bases not matched to a gene: 5. This CDR3 has 15 amino acids. Germline loops: CDR1 SEHNR, CDR2 FQNEAQ (reference sequence).

The gene calls are TRBV2 and TRBJ2-3; 7 bases are shared with TRBD2. Germline trimming cut 0 bases from V and 9 bases from J; bases unmatched to any gene: 15. Per germline, CDR1 SNHLY and CDR2 FYNNEI. The CDR3 is 17 amino acids. The CDR3 protein is CASSEAWGGTMSGTQYF. The CDR3 DNA is TGTGCCAGCAGTGAAGCTTGGGGGGGGACCATGTCGGGCACGCAGTATTTT.

The V gene is TRBV28, the J gene TRBJ1-1, with TRBD1 matching 8 bases. V lost 3 bases to trimming and J lost 0 bases; unmatched junction nucleotides: 12. This CDR3 region has 18 residues. The germline V gene has CDR1 MDHEN and CDR2 SYDVKM. CDR3 amino acids: CASSFSRGRSYLNTEAFF. The CDR3 nucleotides are TGTGCCAGCAGTTTTAGCAGGGGGCGGTCATACTTGAACACTGAAGCTTTCTTT.

J is TRBJ1-5 and V is TRBV28; D call uncertain. The CDR3 length is 11 residues. Deletions cut 5 bases from V and 7 bases from J, with 6 bases between. CDR1 and CDR2 from the germline V gene are MDHEN and SYDVKM. The CDR3 here is CASSSPQPQHF. In nucleotides, the CDR3 is TGTGCCAGCAGTAGCCCACAGCCCCAGCATTTT.

The rearrangement links TRBV15 to TRBJ1-2; 9 positions agree with TRBD1. CDR1 is LNHNV and CDR2 is YYDKDF in the germline V gene (reference sequence). Trimming took 3 bases from V and 1 from J; bases not matched to a gene: 6. This CDR3 spans 16 amino acids. CDR3 amino acids: CATSRGWDRDNYGYTF. CDR3 coding DNA: TGTGCCACCAGCAGGGGCTGGGACAGGGATAACTATGGCTACACCTTC. Supplemented by reference TRBV15 and TRBJ1-2, the full variable domain reads DAMVIQNPRYQVTQFGKPVTLSCSQTLNHNVMYWYQQKSSQAPKLLFHYYDKDFNNEADTPDNFQSRRPNTSFCFLDIRSPGLGDTAMYLCATSRGWDRDNYGYTFGSGTRLTVV.

This chain links TRBV11-3 with TRBJ1-6; 11 bases map to TRBD1. V shed 4 bases and J 5 bases; nucleotides not matched to a gene: 1. Germline V lookup: CDR1 SGHNT, CDR2 YENEEA. The CDR3 loop spans 15 amino acids. In nucleotides, the CDR3 is TGTGCCAGCAGCTCGGGACAGGGGGATAATTCACCCCTCCACTTT. Its translation: CASSSGQGDNSPLHF.

This rearrangement joins TRBV5-4 to TRBJ2-7, with 8 bases that match TRBD1. The V gene end was trimmed by 2 bases and the J gene end by 0 bases; junction bases not matched to a gene: 4. Looked up from germline, CDR1 is SGHNT and CDR2 is YYREEE (reference sequence). The CDR3 runs to 15 residues. CDR3 protein: CASSFPGQGSYEQYF. In nucleotides, the CDR3 is TGTGCCAGCAGCTTTCCAGGACAGGGCTCCTACGAGCAGTACTTC.

The chain carries TRBV4-1 and TRBJ2-6, with 11 bases lining up with TRBD1. This CDR3 has 18 residues. The germline gives CDR1 MGHRA, CDR2 YSYEKL. V was pared by 5 bases and J by 0 bases, with 6 bases of the junction left unmatched. Written as DNA, the CDR3 is TGCGCCAGCAGCTATCCCGGGACAGGGGGCTCTGGGGCCAACGTCCTGACTTTC. This gives the protein CASSYPGTGGSGANVLTF.

This clone was found a few times. This chain links TRBV4-2 with TRBJ1-1, with D perhaps TRBD1 (6 bases). Per germline, CDR1 LGHNA and CDR2 YNFKEQ. Trimming removed 4 bases at V and 6 bases at J, with 18 bases between. The CDR3 is 15 residues long. The DNA of the CDR3 is TGTGCCAGCAGCCCGGTCGGACAGCCGAGGGCTGAAGCTTTCTTT. Translated: CASSPVGQPRAEAFF.

The chain combines TRBV5-4 with TRBJ2-4, with 7 nucleotides matching TRBD1. CDR3 length equals 16 residues. Losses at the gene ends were 0 bases for V and 8 bases for J; bases not matched to a gene: 11. Germline loops: CDR1 SGHNT, CDR2 YYREEE (reference sequence). The CDR3 coding sequence is TGTGCCAGCAGCTTGGCAACGGCAGGGGGAAGTTACATTCAGTACTTC. Translated: CASSLATAGGSYIQYF.

This chain connects TRBV19 to TRBJ1-4, with 10 bases that match TRBD1. The CDR3 consists of 14 residues. Germline assignment: CDR1 LNHDA and CDR2 SQIVND (reference sequence). Losses at the gene ends were 8 bases for V and 11 bases for J; bases not matched to a gene: 11. The CDR3 DNA is TGTGCCAGTGGATCCGGGACAGGGGTGTGGAAACTGTTTTTT. It is translated as CASGSGTGVWKLFF.

This sequence joins TRBV2 and TRBJ1-6, with TRBD1 as a possible D gene (5 bases). The germline V gene encodes CDR1 SNHLY and CDR2 FYNNEI. V shed 2 bases and J shed 7 bases, with 12 bases lying between them. CDR3 size: 15 residues. CDR3: CASSEMTALNSPLHF. In DNA form, the CDR3 reads TGTGCCAGCAGTGAAATGACAGCCTTGAATTCACCCCTCCACTTT.